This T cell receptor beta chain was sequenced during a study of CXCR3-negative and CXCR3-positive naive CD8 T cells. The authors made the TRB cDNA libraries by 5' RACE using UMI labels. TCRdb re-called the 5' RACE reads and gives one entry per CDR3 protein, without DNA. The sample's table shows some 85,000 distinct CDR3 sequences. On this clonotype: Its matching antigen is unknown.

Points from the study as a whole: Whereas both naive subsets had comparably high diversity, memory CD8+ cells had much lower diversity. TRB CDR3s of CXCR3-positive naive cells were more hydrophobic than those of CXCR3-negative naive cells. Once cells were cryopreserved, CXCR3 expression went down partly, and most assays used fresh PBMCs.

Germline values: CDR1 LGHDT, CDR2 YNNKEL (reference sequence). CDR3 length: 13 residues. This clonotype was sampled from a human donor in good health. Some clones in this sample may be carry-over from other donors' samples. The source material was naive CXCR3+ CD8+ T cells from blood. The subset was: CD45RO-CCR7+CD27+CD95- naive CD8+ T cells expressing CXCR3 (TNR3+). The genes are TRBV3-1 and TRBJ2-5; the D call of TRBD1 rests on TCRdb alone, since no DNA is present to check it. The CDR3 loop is CASQGHYQETQYF.